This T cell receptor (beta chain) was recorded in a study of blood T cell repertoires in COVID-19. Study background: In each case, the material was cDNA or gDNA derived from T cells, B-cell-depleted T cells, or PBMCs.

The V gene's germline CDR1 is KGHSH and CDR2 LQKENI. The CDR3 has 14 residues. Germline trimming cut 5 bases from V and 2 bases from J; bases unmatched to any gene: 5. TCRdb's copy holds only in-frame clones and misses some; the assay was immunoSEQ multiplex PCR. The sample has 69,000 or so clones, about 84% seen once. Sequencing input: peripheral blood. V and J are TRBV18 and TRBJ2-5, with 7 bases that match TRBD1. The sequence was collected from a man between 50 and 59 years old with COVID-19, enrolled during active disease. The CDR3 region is CASSTGVAQETQYF. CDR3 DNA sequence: TGTGCCAGCTCAACAGGGGTGGCTCAAGAGACCCAGTACTTC. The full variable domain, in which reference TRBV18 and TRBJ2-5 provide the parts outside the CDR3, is NAGVMQNPRHLVRRRGQEARLRCSPMKGHSHVYWYRQLPEEGLKFMVYLQKENIIDESGMPKERFSAEFPKEGPSILRIQQVVRGDSAAYFCASSTGVAQETQYFGPGTRLLVL.